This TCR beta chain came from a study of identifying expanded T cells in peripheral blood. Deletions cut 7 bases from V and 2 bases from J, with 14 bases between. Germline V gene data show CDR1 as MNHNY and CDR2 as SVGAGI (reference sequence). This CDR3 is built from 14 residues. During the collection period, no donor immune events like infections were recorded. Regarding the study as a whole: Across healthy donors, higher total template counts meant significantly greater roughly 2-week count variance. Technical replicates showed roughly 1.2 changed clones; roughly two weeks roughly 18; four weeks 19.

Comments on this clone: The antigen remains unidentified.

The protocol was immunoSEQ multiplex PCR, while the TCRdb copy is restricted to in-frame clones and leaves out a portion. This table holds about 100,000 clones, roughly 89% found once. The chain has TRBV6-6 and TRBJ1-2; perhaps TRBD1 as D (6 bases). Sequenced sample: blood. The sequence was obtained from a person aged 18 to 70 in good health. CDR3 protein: CASTNREGNYGYTF. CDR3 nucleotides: TGTGCCAGCACTAACAGGGAAGGGAACTATGGCTACACCTTC.